The subject of this entry is one T cell receptor beta chain. V dropped 3 bases and J dropped 5 bases, with 19 bases sitting between them. Germline V gene sequence: CDR1 LGHDT, CDR2 YNNKEL (reference sequence). The CDR3 runs to 16 residues. This sample is part of a study of blood T cell repertoires in COVID-19. Original handling: Using reference gene primer amplification, nucleated cell counts were estimated. Data came from immunoSEQ multiplex PCR; TCRdb stores just in-frame clones and leaves some out. The V and J calls and clone size were taken over from that table, and D and trimming were inferred from the DNA. The table lists some 100,000 clones, 70% to 85% of them singletons.

The TCR originated in a woman of 80 years or more with active or convalescent COVID-19. The gene calls are TRBV3-1 (or the pseudogene TRBV3-2) and TRBJ2-5; perhaps TRBD1 as D (7 bases). The sequenced sample was peripheral blood. CDR3 amino acids: CASSHDLGGGHETQYF. The CDR3 DNA sequence: TGTGCCAGCAGCCATGACCTCGGAGGGGGCCATGAGACCCAGTACTTC.